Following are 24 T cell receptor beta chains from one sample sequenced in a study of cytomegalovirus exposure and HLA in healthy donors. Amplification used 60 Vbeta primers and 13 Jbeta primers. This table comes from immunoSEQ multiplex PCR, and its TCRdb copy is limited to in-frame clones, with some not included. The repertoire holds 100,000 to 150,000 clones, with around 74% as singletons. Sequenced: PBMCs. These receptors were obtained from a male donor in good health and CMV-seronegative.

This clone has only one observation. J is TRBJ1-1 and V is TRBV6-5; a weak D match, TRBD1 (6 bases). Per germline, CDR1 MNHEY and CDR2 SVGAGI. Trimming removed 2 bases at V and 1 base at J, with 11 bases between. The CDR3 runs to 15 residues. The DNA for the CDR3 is TGTGCCAGCAGTTACGGGGGGGCTAGGAACACTGAAGCTTTCTTT. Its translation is CASSYGGARNTEAFF.

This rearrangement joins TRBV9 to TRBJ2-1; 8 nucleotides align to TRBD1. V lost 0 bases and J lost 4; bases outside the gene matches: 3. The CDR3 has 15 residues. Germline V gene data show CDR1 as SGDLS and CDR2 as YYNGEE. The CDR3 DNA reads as TGTGCCAGCAGCGTAGCAACAGGGGGGTACAATGAGCAGTTCTTC. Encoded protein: CASSVATGGYNEQFF.

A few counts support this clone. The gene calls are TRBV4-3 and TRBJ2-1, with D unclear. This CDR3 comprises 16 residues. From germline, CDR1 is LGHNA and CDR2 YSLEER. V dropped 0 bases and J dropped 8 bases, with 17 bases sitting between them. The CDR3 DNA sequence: TGCGCCAGCAGCCAAGATCTCACCACCAGTTGGCATGAGCAGTTCTTC. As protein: CASSQDLTTSWHEQFF.

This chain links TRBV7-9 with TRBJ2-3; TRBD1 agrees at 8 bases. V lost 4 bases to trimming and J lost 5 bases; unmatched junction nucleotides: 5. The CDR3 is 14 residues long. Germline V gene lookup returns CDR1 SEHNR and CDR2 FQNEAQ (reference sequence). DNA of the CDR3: TGTGCCAGCAGCTCAGGACAGGGTCAAGATACGCAGTATTTT. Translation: CASSSGQGQDTQYF.

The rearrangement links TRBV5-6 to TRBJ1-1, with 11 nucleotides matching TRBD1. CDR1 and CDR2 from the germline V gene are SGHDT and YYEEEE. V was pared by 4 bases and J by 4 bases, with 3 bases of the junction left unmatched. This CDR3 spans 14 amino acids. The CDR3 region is CASSLDRGRTEAFF. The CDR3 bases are TGTGCCAGCAGCCTGGACAGGGGGCGCACTGAAGCTTTCTTT.

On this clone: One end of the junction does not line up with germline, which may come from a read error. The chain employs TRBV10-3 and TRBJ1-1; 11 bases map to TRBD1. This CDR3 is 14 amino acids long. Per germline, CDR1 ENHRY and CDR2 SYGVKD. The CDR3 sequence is CAISEFRDRGEAFF. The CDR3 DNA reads TGTGCCATCAGCGAGTTCCGGGACAGGGGGGAAGCTTTCTTT.

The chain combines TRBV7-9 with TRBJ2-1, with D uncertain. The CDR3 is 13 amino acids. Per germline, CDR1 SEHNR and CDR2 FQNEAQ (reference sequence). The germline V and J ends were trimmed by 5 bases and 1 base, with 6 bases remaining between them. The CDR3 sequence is CASSGSSYNEQFF. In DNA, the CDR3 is TGTGCCAGCAGCGGCTCGTCCTACAATGAGCAGTTCTTC.

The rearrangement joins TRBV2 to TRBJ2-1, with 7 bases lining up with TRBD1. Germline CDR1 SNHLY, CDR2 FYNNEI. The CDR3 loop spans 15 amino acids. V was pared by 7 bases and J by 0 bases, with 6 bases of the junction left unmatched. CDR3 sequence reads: CASKPGQSSYNEQFF. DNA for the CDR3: TGTGCCAGCAAACCGGGACAGAGCTCCTACAATGAGCAGTTCTTC.

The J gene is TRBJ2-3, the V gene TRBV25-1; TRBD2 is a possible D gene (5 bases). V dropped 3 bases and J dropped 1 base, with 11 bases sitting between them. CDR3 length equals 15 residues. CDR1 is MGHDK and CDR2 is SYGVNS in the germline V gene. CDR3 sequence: CASSETGSGTDTQYF. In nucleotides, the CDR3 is TGTGCCAGCAGTGAGACGGGATCGGGCACAGATACGCAGTATTTT. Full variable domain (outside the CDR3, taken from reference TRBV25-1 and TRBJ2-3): EADIYQTPRYLVIGTGKKITLECSQTMGHDKMYWYQQDPGMELHLIHYSYGVNSTEKGDLSSESTVSRIRTEHFPLTLESARPSHTSQYLCASSETGSGTDTQYFGPGTRLTVL.

The chain's CDR3 is CASSQVGQSAFYEQYF. The CDR3 DNA reads as TGCGCCAGCAGCCAAGTTGGACAGTCAGCCTTCTACGAGCAGTACTTC. The chain uses TRBV4-1 and TRBJ2-7, with D tentatively TRBD1 (6 bases). CDR1 and CDR2 from the germline V gene are MGHRA and YSYEKL. The CDR3 runs 16 residues. Trimming took off 1 base at V and 3 bases at J, with 16 bases between the two ends.

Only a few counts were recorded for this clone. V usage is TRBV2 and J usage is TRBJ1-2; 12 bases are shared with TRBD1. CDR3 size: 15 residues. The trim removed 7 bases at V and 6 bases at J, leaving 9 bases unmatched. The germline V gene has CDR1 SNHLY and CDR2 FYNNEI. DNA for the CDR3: TGTGCCAGCACCCTGGGACAGGGGGCCGGTAATGGCTACACCTTC. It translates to CASTLGQGAGNGYTF. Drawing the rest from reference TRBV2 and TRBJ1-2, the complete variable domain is EPEVTQTPSHQVTQMGQEVILRCVPISNHLYFYWYRQILGQKVEFLVSFYNNEISEKSEIFDDQFSVERPDGSNFTLKIRSTKLEDSAMYFCASTLGQGAGNGYTFGSGTRLTVV.

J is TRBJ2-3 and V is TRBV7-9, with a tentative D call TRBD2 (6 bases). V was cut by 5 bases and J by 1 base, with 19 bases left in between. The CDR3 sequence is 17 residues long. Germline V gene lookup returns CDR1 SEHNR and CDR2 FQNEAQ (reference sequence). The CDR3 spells CASSHASRGARTDTQYF. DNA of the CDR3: TGTGCCAGCAGCCACGCTAGTCGCGGGGCACGCACAGATACGCAGTATTTT. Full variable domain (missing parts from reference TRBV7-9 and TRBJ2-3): DTGVSQNPRHKITKRGQNVTFRCDPISEHNRLYWYRQTLGQGPEFLTYFQNEAQLEKSRLLSDRFSAERPKGSFSTLEIQRTEQGDSAMYLCASSHASRGARTDTQYFGPGTRLTVL.

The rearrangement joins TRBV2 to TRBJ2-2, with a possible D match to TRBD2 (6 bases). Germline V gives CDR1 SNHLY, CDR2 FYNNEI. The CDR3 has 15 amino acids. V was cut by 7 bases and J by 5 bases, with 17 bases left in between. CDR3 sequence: CASKRDWGETGELFF. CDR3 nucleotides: TGTGCCAGCAAAAGAGACTGGGGGGAAACCGGGGAGCTGTTTTTT.

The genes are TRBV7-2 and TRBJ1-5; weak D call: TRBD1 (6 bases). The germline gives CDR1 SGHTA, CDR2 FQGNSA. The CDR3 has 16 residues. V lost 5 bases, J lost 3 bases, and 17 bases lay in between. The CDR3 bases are TGTGCCAGCAGCCCCAGGGGTATTTCGTCCAATCAGCCCCAGCATTTT. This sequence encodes CASSPRGISSNQPQHF.

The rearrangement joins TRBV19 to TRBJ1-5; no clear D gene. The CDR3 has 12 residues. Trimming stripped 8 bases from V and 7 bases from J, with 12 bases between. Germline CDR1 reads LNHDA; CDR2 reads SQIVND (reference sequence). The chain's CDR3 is CASSSSLQPQHF. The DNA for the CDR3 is TGTGCCAGTTCCTCCTCTTTGCAGCCCCAGCATTTT.

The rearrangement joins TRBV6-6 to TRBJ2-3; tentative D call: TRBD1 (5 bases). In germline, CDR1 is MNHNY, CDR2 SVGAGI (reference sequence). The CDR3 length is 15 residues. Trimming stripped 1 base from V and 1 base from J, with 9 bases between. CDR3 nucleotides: TGTGCCAGCAGTTACTTAGCCAGGGGCACAGATACGCAGTATTTT. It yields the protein CASSYLARGTDTQYF.

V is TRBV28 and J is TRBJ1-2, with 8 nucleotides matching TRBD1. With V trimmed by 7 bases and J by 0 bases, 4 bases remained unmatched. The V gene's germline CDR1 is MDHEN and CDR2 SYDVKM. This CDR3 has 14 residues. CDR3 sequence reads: CASTQQGANYGYTF. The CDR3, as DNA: TGTGCCAGCACCCAACAGGGGGCTAACTATGGCTACACCTTC.

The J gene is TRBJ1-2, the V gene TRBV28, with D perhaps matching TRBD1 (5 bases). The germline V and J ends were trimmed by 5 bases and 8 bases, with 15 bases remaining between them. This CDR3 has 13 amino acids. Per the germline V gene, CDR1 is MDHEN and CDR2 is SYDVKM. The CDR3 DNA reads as TGTGCCAGCAGTCCCGGGACTTTTAGGGGCTACACCTTC. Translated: CASSPGTFRGYTF.

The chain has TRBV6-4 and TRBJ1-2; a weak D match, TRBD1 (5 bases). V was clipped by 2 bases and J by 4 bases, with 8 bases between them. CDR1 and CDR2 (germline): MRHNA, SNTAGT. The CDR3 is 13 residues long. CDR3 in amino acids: CASSDGRAYGYTF. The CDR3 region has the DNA TGTGCCAGCAGTGACGGCAGGGCCTATGGCTACACCTTC.

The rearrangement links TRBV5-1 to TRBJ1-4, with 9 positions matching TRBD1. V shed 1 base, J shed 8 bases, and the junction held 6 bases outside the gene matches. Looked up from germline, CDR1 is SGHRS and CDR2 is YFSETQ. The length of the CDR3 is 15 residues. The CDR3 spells CASSLSGTGLEKLFF. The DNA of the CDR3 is TGCGCCAGCAGCTTGTCTGGGACAGGGCTCGAAAAACTGTTTTTT.

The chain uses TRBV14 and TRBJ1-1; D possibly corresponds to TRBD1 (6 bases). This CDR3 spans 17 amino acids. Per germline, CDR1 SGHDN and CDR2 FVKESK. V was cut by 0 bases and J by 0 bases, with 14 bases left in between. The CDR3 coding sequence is TGTGCCAGCAGCCAAGAACGACGGACAGAGCTGAACACTGAAGCTTTCTTT. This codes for CASSQERRTELNTEAFF.

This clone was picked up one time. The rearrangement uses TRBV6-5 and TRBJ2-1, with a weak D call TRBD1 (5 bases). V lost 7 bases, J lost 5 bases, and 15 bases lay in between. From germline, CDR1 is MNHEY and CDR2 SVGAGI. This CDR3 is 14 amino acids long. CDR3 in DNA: TGTGCCAGCACTGATCACGACAGCGACAATGAGCAGTTCTTC. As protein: CASTDHDSDNEQFF.

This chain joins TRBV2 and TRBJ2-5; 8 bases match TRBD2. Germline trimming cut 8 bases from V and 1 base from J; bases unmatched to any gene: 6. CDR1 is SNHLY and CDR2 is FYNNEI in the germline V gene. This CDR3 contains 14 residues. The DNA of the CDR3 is TGTGCCAGCCGGCCGGGGGGGCCCCAAGAGACCCAGTACTTC. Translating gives CASRPGGPQETQYF.

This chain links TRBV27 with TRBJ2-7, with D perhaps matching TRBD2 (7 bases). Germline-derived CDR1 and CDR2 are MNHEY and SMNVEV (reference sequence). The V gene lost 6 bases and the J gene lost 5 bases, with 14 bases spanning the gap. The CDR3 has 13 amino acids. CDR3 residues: CASREGGAHEQYF. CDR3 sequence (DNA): TGTGCCAGCAGGGAGGGGGGGGCCCACGAGCAGTACTTC.